The 8 T cell receptor beta chains given below trace back to one sample, sequenced in a study of blood T cells in healthy people across ages. A J-beta primer mix and a sample-barcoded 5' primer were used in a second PCR of roughly 7 to 12 cycles. Each CDR3 protein gets one entry after TCRdb re-called the 5' RACE reads with MiXCR. The repertoire includes about 1.8 million distinct CDR3 sequences, about 50% of them detected once, and over 2% sits in the top ten. Input material: blood. These receptors were obtained from a woman in her forties in good health.

CDR3 region: CAIRELRETQYF. The CDR3 DNA reads as TGTGCCATCAGGGAGCTACGAGAGACCCAGTACTTC. This chain connects TRBV10-3 to TRBJ2-5; D uncertain. Trimming left V 6 bases short and J 4 bases short, with 9 bases between. CDR3 length: 12 amino acids. CDR1 and CDR2 from the germline V gene are ENHRY and SYGVKD.

The chain uses TRBV28 and TRBJ1-4, with D tentatively TRBD1 (5 bases). In germline, CDR1 is MDHEN, CDR2 SYDVKM. Deletions cut 3 bases from V and 4 bases from J, with 12 bases between. The CDR3 runs 15 residues. The CDR3 DNA reads as TGTGCCAGCAGTTTCCTCACGGGGGTTAATGAAAAACTGTTTTTT. It encodes CASSFLTGVNEKLFF.

The CDR3 bases are TGTGCCAGCAGCCCCCACGGAGCGGGAGGGCCCACAGATACGCAGTATTTT. Its protein is CASSPHGAGGPTDTQYF. This sequence joins TRBV7-3 and TRBJ2-3; 10 nucleotides line up with TRBD2. The germline CDR1 and CDR2 sequences are SGHTA and FQGTGA. J lost 2 bases, V lost 5 bases, and 10 bases had no gene match. The CDR3 extends over 17 amino acids.

This clonotype appeared a few times. This chain uses TRBV4-3 with TRBJ2-7; 9 nucleotides match TRBD2. The CDR3 is 15 amino acids. Germline CDR1 is LGHNA and CDR2 is YSLEER. J gave up 7 bases and V 1 base, and 8 bases lay outside the gene matches. As DNA, the CDR3 is TGCGCCAGCAGCCAAGCAAGCGGGGGGTCCGGAGAGCAGTACTTC. Its protein is CASSQASGGSGEQYF.

The gene calls are TRBV10-3 and TRBJ1-5; unclear D gene. The V and J ends lost 2 bases and 0 bases respectively, with 8 bases between them. The germline V gene has CDR1 ENHRY and CDR2 SYGVKD. The CDR3 totals 15 residues. CDR3 protein: CAISEGLSSNQPQHF. DNA of the CDR3: TGTGCCATCAGTGAGGGACTGTCTAGCAATCAGCCCCAGCATTTT.

The J gene is TRBJ2-6, the V gene TRBV4-2; 10 bases fit TRBD2. The V segment lost 1 base and the J segment 4 bases; nucleotides outside the gene matches: 7. The CDR3 runs 18 residues. Per germline, CDR1 LGHNA and CDR2 YNFKEQ. The CDR3 bases are TGTGCCAGCAGCCAAGGTGCTAGCGGGGGCCAGGGGGCCAACGTCCTGACTTTC. Translated: CASSQGASGGQGANVLTF.

Turning to this clonotype: An end of the junction does not agree with germline; a read error may underlie this. The rearrangement joins TRBV7-6 to TRBJ1-2; D gene ambiguous. CDR1 and CDR2 from the germline V gene are SGHVS and FNYEAQ. The CDR3 is 15 amino acids. CDR3 nucleotide sequence: TGTGCCATCAGCACCGGCCAGGAACCTATGAATGGCTACACCTTC. Translating it yields CAISTGQEPMNGYTF.

The rearrangement links TRBV15 to TRBJ1-4; D is unclear. V was shortened by 6 bases and J by 0 bases, with 5 bases between the two germline ends. Per the germline V gene, CDR1 is LNHNV and CDR2 is YYDKDF (reference sequence). The length of the CDR3 is 13 residues. CDR3 coding DNA: TGTGCCACCAGGAAAGCAACTAATGAAAAACTGTTTTTT. Protein product: CATRKATNEKLFF.